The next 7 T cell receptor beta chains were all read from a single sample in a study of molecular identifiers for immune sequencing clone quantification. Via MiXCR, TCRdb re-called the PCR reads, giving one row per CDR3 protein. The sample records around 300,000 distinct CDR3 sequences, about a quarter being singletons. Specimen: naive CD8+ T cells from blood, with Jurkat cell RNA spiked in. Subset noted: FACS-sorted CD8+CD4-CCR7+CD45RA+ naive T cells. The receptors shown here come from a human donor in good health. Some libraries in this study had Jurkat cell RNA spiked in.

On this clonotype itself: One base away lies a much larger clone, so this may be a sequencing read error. The chain's CDR3 is CASSQVSSFQETQYF. The CDR3 DNA reads as TGTGCCAGCTCACAAGTGAGCAGCTTCCAAGAGACCCAGTACTTC. V gene TRBV18 combines with J gene TRBJ2-5; D gene ambiguous. Trimming shortened V by 4 bases and J by 1 base, and 13 bases separated the two germline ends. The CDR3 spans 15 residues. Germline-derived CDR1 and CDR2 are KGHSH and LQKENI. The full variable domain, rest sourced from reference TRBV18 and TRBJ2-5, is NAGVMQNPRHLVRRRGQEARLRCSPMKGHSHVYWYRQLPEEGLKFMVYLQKENIIDESGMPKERFSAEFPKEGPSILRIQQVVRGDSAAYFCASSQVSSFQETQYFGPGTRLLVL.

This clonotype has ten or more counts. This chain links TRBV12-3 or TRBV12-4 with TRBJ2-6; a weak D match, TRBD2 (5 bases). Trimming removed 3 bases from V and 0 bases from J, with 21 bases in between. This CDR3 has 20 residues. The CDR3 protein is CASSFQAPGKPLSGANVLTF. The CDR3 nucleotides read TGTGCCAGCAGTTTTCAGGCGCCGGGAAAGCCTCTCTCTGGGGCCAACGTCCTGACTTTC.

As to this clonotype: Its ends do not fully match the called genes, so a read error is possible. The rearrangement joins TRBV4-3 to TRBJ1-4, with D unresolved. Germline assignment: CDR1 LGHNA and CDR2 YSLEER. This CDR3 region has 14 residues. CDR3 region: CASRSVLGSEKLFF. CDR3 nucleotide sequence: TGCGCCAGCCGCTCGGTTCTCGGGAGTGAAAAGCTGTTTTTT.

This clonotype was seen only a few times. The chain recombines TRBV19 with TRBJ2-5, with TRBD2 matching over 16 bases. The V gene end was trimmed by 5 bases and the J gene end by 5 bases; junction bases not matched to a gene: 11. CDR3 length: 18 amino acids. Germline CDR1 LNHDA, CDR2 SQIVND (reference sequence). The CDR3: CASSPGLAGGPRSETQYF. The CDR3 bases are TGTGCCAGTAGTCCGGGACTAGCGGGGGGGCCAAGAAGCGAGACCCAGTACTTC.

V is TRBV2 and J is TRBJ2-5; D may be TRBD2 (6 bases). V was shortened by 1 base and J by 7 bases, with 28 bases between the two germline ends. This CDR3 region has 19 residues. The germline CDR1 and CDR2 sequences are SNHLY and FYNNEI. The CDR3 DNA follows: TGTGCCAGCAGTGAAGGATTCTGGCGGAGTTCAGGCCCGGAGGGGACCCAGTACTTC. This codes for CASSEGFWRSSGPEGTQYF.

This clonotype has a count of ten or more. CDR3 DNA sequence: TGTGCCAGCAGTTTAGCCCACGAGCAGTACTTC. Amino acids: CASSLAHEQYF. This sequence joins TRBV12-3 or TRBV12-4 and TRBJ2-7; D remains unclear. The CDR3 runs 11 residues. V lost 0 bases and J lost 5, with 2 bases in between.

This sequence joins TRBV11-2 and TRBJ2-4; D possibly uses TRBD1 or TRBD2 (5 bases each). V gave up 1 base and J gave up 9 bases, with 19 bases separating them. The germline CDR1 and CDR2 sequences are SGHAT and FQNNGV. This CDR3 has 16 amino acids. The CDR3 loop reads CASSLGQGMGVGIQYF. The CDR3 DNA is TGTGCCAGCAGCTTAGGTCAGGGTATGGGAGTGGGCATTCAGTACTTC.